One and the same sample provided the 10 T cell receptor beta chains below, sequenced in a study of T cells in Graves' hyperthyroidism and ophthalmopathy. The CDR3 regions of TCR beta were amplified from RNA transcripts. A set of HTBI primers served as the primers for a first-round RT-PCR of the TCR CDR3. From the multiplex PCR reads, TCRdb called clonotypes with MiXCR, one entry per CDR3 protein. This repertoire shows 460,000 or so distinct CDR3 sequences, under 15% found once; its top ten account for about a sixth. Input material: blood. Receptors originate from a woman between 18 and 29 years old with Graves' hyperthyroidism.

This rearrangement joins TRBV6-5 to TRBJ2-1; D is possibly TRBD1 or TRBD2 (5 bases each). Between the trimmed V and J ends, which lost 4 bases and 4 bases, there was a span of 17 bases. Germline-derived CDR1 and CDR2 are MNHEY and SVGAGI. The length of the CDR3 is 16 residues. The chain's CDR3 is CASSSPLGEPYNEQFF. Written as DNA, the CDR3 is TGTGCCAGCAGTTCCCCCCTGGGGGAGCCTTACAATGAGCAGTTCTTC.

The DNA for the CDR3 is TGCAGCGTCCTCCAAGGGGGGACAGGGGAGACCCAGTACTTC. Residues: CSVLQGGTGETQYF. The rearrangement uses TRBV29-1 and TRBJ2-5; 9 positions match TRBD1. From germline, CDR1 is SQVTM and CDR2 ANQGSEA. The CDR3 totals 14 residues. Trimming cost V 6 bases and J 5 bases; bases outside gene matches: 10.

This clonotype was seen a few times. The J gene is TRBJ2-1, the V gene TRBV9; 7 bases agree with TRBD1. The CDR3 totals 16 residues. Germline assignment: CDR1 SGDLS and CDR2 YYNGEE. The J segment lost 1 base and the V segment lost 6 bases, leaving 10 bases of the junction unmatched. This chain's CDR3 is CASTSTGSLSYNEQFF. The CDR3 DNA sequence: TGTGCCAGCACCTCGACAGGGTCACTATCCTACAATGAGCAGTTCTTC.

In its sample, this clonotype was seen many times. The rearrangement uses TRBV12-3 or TRBV12-4 and TRBJ2-5; D uncertain. Trimming left V 0 bases short and J 2 bases short, with 7 bases between. The CDR3 runs 14 residues. The CDR3 here is CASSLALDQETQYF. CDR3 bases: TGTGCCAGCAGTTTAGCGCTGGATCAAGAGACCCAGTACTTC.

This clonotype was observed many times. This rearrangement joins TRBV2 to TRBJ1-2; TRBD1 agrees at 8 bases. The length of the CDR3 is 13 residues. The junction had 7 bases not matched to a gene; V was cut back by 5 bases and J by 8 bases. Looked up from germline, CDR1 is SNHLY and CDR2 is FYNNEI. The CDR3 sequence: CASSKDRGRGYTF. In nucleotides, the CDR3 is TGTGCCAGCAGTAAAGACAGGGGTAGGGGCTACACCTTC.

This clonotype occurred many times. The chain has TRBV12-3 or TRBV12-4 and TRBJ1-1; TRBD1 agrees at 7 bases. CDR3 size: 14 residues. The V segment lost 4 bases and the J segment 2 bases; nucleotides outside the gene matches: 4. The CDR3 DNA reads as TGTGCCAGCAGTTACCGGGACAGTAACACTGAAGCTTTCTTT. This translates into CASSYRDSNTEAFF.

Many counts were recorded for this clonotype. V gene TRBV11-2 combines with J gene TRBJ2-2; 9 bases line up with TRBD2. V lost 5 bases and J lost 7; bases outside the gene matches: 5. Germline loops: CDR1 SGHAT, CDR2 FQNNGV. CDR3 size: 14 residues. In nucleotides, the CDR3 is TGTGCCAGCAGCGCCGGGACTAGCATCGGGGAGCTGTTTTTT. The encoded protein is CASSAGTSIGELFF.

This clonotype was found many times. The chain joins TRBV11-2 to TRBJ2-1, with 13 positions matching TRBD2. This CDR3 contains 18 residues. The junction had 13 bases not matched to a gene; V was cut back by 4 bases and J by 7 bases. The germline CDR1 and CDR2 sequences are SGHAT and FQNNGV. CDR3 sequence (DNA): TGTGCCAGCAGCTACGGACTAGCGGGAGTGGGGGAGAGGAATGAGCAGTTCTTC. Amino acids: CASSYGLAGVGERNEQFF.

This clonotype was counted at least ten times. The genes are TRBV18 and TRBJ2-1; maybe TRBD2 (5 bases). CDR1 KGHSH and CDR2 LQKENI come from the germline V gene. V shed 2 bases and J shed 7 bases, with 15 bases lying between them. The CDR3 contains 15 residues. The CDR3 sequence is CASSPGERRRNEQFF. In DNA, the CDR3 is TGTGCCAGCTCACCAGGGGAGCGGAGACGAAATGAGCAGTTCTTC.

This clonotype was counted at least ten times. The chain is built from TRBV27 and TRBJ1-1; tentatively, D is TRBD1 (6 bases). The germline CDR1 and CDR2 sequences are MNHEY and SMNVEV (reference sequence). The CDR3 length is 17 residues. Between the trimmed V and J ends, which lost 3 bases and 7 bases, there was a span of 24 bases. Here the CDR3 reads CASSFGSGAGERDEAFF. The CDR3 bases are TGTGCCAGCAGTTTTGGGTCCGGGGCAGGGGAGCGTGATGAAGCTTTCTTT.